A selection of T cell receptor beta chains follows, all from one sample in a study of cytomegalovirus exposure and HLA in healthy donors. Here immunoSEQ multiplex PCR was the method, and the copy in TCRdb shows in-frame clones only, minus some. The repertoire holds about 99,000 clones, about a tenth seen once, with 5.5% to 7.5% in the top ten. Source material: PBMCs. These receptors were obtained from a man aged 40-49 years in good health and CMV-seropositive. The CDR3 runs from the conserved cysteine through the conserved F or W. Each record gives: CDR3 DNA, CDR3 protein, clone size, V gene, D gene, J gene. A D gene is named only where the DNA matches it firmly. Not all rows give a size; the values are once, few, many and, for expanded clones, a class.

CDR3 DNA: TGCGCCAGCAGCCGAAACAGGGGCCAGAACACTGAAGCTTTCTTT
CDR3 protein: CASSRNRGQNTEAFF
clone size: .
V gene: TRBV5-1
D gene: TRBD1
J gene: TRBJ1-1

CDR3 DNA: TGTGCCAGCAAGGGACAGGGGGATCAGCCCCAGCATTTT
CDR3 protein: CASKGQGDQPQHF
clone size: few
V gene: TRBV2
D gene: TRBD1
J gene: TRBJ1-5

CDR3 DNA: TGTGCCAGCAGCCTACAGGGCCCTGGGGCCAACGTCCTGACTTTC
CDR3 protein: CASSLQGPGANVLTF
clone size: few
V gene: TRBV25-1
D gene: .
J gene: TRBJ2-6

CDR3 DNA: TGTGCCAGCAGCTTTTCCCCAGGACAGGGAAGGGAAAAACTGTTTTTT
CDR3 protein: CASSFSPGQGREKLFF
clone size: few
V gene: TRBV11-2
D gene: TRBD1
J gene: TRBJ1-4

CDR3 DNA: TGTGCCAGCAGCTCCCTGGGGAAGCGGGTTTTCCAAGAGACCCAGTACTTC
CDR3 protein: CASSSLGKRVFQETQYF
clone size: .
V gene: TRBV7-9
D gene: .
J gene: TRBJ2-5

CDR3 DNA: TGCAGCGCCTTACCAGGACAGCCCAATCAGCCCCAGCATTTT
CDR3 protein: CSALPGQPNQPQHF
clone size: few
V gene: TRBV29-1
D gene: .
J gene: TRBJ1-5

CDR3 DNA: TGTGCCAGCAGCGTAGTGGAGACTAGCATCTATAATGAGCAGTTCTTC
CDR3 protein: CASSVVETSIYNEQFF
clone size: .
V gene: TRBV9
D gene: TRBD2
J gene: TRBJ2-1

CDR3 DNA: TGTGCCACCAGCCCCAACACCCGGGACAGAGCCTACGAGCAGTACTTC
CDR3 protein: CATSPNTRDRAYEQYF
clone size: .
V gene: TRBV15
D gene: TRBD1
J gene: TRBJ2-7

CDR3 DNA: TGTGCCTGGTCTAGACTAGCAACAGATACGCAGTATTTT
CDR3 protein: CAWSRLATDTQYF
clone size: .
V gene: TRBV30
D gene: TRBD2
J gene: TRBJ2-3

CDR3 DNA: TGTGCCAGCAGTTACGGGGGCCCCAGGAATGAGCAGTTCTTC
CDR3 protein: CASSYGGPRNEQFF
clone size: few
V gene: TRBV6-5
D gene: .
J gene: TRBJ2-1

CDR3 DNA: TGTGCCAGCAGGTCTAGCAGTTCGACAGATACGCAGTATTTT
CDR3 protein: CASRSSSSTDTQYF
clone size: .
V gene: TRBV6-5
D gene: .
J gene: TRBJ2-3

CDR3 DNA: TGTGCCAGCAGCCAAGTCCTTTTGCGGGAGGGGAACACCGGGGAGCTGTTTTTT
CDR3 protein: CASSQVLLREGNTGELFF
clone size: .
V gene: TRBV4-2
D gene: TRBD2
J gene: TRBJ2-2

CDR3 DNA: TGTGCCAGCAGTGAGGTGCTCGGGTGGAATGAGCAGTTCTTC
CDR3 protein: CASSEVLGWNEQFF
clone size: few
V gene: TRBV2
D gene: .
J gene: TRBJ2-1

CDR3 DNA: TGTGCCAGCAGCTCAGGCCTTGGGAGCTACGAGCAGTACTTC
CDR3 protein: CASSSGLGSYEQYF
clone size: .
V gene: TRBV7-2
D gene: .
J gene: TRBJ2-7

CDR3 DNA: TGTGCCAGCAGTAGGAACAGGGTGCCTGAAGCTTTCTTT
CDR3 protein: CASSRNRVPEAFF
clone size: many
V gene: TRBV28
D gene: .
J gene: TRBJ1-1

CDR3 DNA: TGTGCCAGCAGCTTCCAGATTAGCGGCACAGATACGCAGTATTTT
CDR3 protein: CASSFQISGTDTQYF
clone size: .
V gene: TRBV11-2
D gene: .
J gene: TRBJ2-3

CDR3 DNA: TGTGCCAGCAATCTAGGGGGATATAATTCACCCCTCCACTTT
CDR3 protein: CASNLGGYNSPLHF
clone size: .
V gene: TRBV6-5
D gene: .
J gene: TRBJ1-6

CDR3 DNA: TGCGCCAGCAGCCTCCACCCCCAAGGACAGACTCGCTATAATTCACCCCTCCACTTT
CDR3 protein: CASSLHPQGQTRYNSPLHF
clone size: .
V gene: TRBV4-1
D gene: .
J gene: TRBJ1-6

CDR3 DNA: TGTGCCAGCAGTTTGCCCACAGGGACTAATGAAAAACTGTTTTTT
CDR3 protein: CASSLPTGTNEKLFF
clone size: .
V gene: TRBV28
D gene: .
J gene: TRBJ1-4

CDR3 DNA: TGTGCCAGCACTAGACTAGCGGGAGGGCTCGGGACCCAGTACTTC
CDR3 protein: CASTRLAGGLGTQYF
clone size: few
V gene: TRBV6-5
D gene: TRBD2
J gene: TRBJ2-5

CDR3 DNA: TGTGCCAGCAGTCAGCGTTGGGACACCGGGGAGCTGTTTTTT
CDR3 protein: CASSQRWDTGELFF
clone size: .
V gene: TRBV6-5
D gene: .
J gene: TRBJ2-2

CDR3 DNA: TGTGCCAGCAGTTTGTTAGGGGAAGGGGAAAAACTGTTTTTT
CDR3 protein: CASSLLGEGEKLFF
clone size: few
V gene: TRBV27
D gene: .
J gene: TRBJ1-4

CDR3 DNA: TGCGCCAGCACTGCAGACAGGGCAACAGGGACCCAGTACTTC
CDR3 protein: CASTADRATGTQYF
clone size: .
V gene: TRBV5-1
D gene: TRBD1
J gene: TRBJ2-5

CDR3 DNA: TGTGCCAGCAGCCCCAACGGGGTCTCATCCGGGGAGCTGTTTTTT
CDR3 protein: CASSPNGVSSGELFF
clone size: .
V gene: TRBV7-2
D gene: .
J gene: TRBJ2-2

CDR3 DNA: TGTGCCAACCCGGGACAGGGGACCAACACCGGGGAGCTGTTTTTT
CDR3 protein: CANPGQGTNTGELFF
clone size: .
V gene: TRBV10-3
D gene: TRBD1
J gene: TRBJ2-2

CDR3 DNA: TGCGCCAGCAGCGCGGGGACAGGGGGGGAAGGCGGACATCAGCCCCAGCATTTT
CDR3 protein: CASSAGTGGEGGHQPQHF
clone size: .
V gene: TRBV5-1
D gene: TRBD1
J gene: TRBJ1-5

CDR3 DNA: TGTGCCAGCTCACGATTCCCGGGACAGGTTGACTCTGGGGCCAACGTCCTGACTTTC
CDR3 protein: CASSRFPGQVDSGANVLTF
clone size: .
V gene: TRBV18
D gene: TRBD1
J gene: TRBJ2-6

CDR3 DNA: TGTGCCAGCAGTACCGGACTAGCGGCGTACGAGCAGTACTTC
CDR3 protein: CASSTGLAAYEQYF
clone size: .
V gene: TRBV6-6
D gene: TRBD2
J gene: TRBJ2-7

CDR3 DNA: TGTGCCAGCAGTTCTACAGGGGGGCATAACTATGGCTACACCTTC
CDR3 protein: CASSSTGGHNYGYTF
clone size: few
V gene: TRBV27
D gene: TRBD1
J gene: TRBJ1-2

CDR3 DNA: TGTGCCAGCAGCTTAAATTTCGGGACCCAGTACTTC
CDR3 protein: CASSLNFGTQYF
clone size: few
V gene: TRBV7-9
D gene: .
J gene: TRBJ2-5

CDR3 DNA: TGTGCCACCAGCAGAGAGCGAGGGCTCGGAAACACCATATATTTT
CDR3 protein: CATSRERGLGNTIYF
clone size: few
V gene: TRBV15
D gene: .
J gene: TRBJ1-3

CDR3 DNA: TGTGCCACTAGACTGAACACTGAAGCTTTCTTT
CDR3 protein: CATRLNTEAFF
clone size: .
V gene: TRBV6-6
D gene: .
J gene: TRBJ1-1

CDR3 DNA: TGCGCCAGCAGTGAGGCGGACAACTACAATGAGCAGTTCTTC
CDR3 protein: CASSEADNYNEQFF
clone size: .
V gene: TRBV10-1
D gene: .
J gene: TRBJ2-1

CDR3 DNA: TGTGCCAGCAGCACTCTCAGCAGGGGAAGCACAGATACGCAGTATTTT
CDR3 protein: CASSTLSRGSTDTQYF
clone size: few
V gene: TRBV7-9
D gene: .
J gene: TRBJ2-3

CDR3 DNA: TGTGCCAGCAGCTTGGAGGGGAGCAATCAGCCCCAGCATTTT
CDR3 protein: CASSLEGSNQPQHF
clone size: few
V gene: TRBV5-6
D gene: .
J gene: TRBJ1-5

CDR3 DNA: TGTGCTAGTGGTTTGGATGGACTAGCGGAATACAATGAGCAGTTCTTC
CDR3 protein: CASGLDGLAEYNEQFF
clone size: .
V gene: TRBV12-5
D gene: TRBD2
J gene: TRBJ2-1

CDR3 DNA: TGCGCCAGCAGCCCTCTCGAAGGGACTAGCGAGTCCTACGAGCAGTACTTC
CDR3 protein: CASSPLEGTSESYEQYF
clone size: few
V gene: TRBV4-1
D gene: TRBD2
J gene: TRBJ2-7

CDR3 DNA: TGTGCCATCAGTGTCGCGGGAGGGCCGGCCACCGGGGAGCTGTTTTTT
CDR3 protein: CAISVAGGPATGELFF
clone size: .
V gene: TRBV10-3
D gene: TRBD2
J gene: TRBJ2-2

CDR3 DNA: TGTGCCAGTAGTATATCAGGGGTGATCAATCAGCCCCAGCATTTT
CDR3 protein: CASSISGVINQPQHF
clone size: .
V gene: TRBV19
D gene: .
J gene: TRBJ1-5

CDR3 DNA: TGTGCCAGCAGCCCTCGCAATCAGCCCCAGCATTTT
CDR3 protein: CASSPRNQPQHF
clone size: few
V gene: TRBV13
D gene: .
J gene: TRBJ1-5

CDR3 DNA: TGTGCCAGCAGTGAAGCGCCAGGGACTAGCGGTCCCTACGAGCAGTACTTC
CDR3 protein: CASSEAPGTSGPYEQYF
clone size: .
V gene: TRBV2
D gene: TRBD2
J gene: TRBJ2-7

CDR3 DNA: TGCGCCAGCGACAACCCTCCTAATGAAAAACTGTTTTTT
CDR3 protein: CASDNPPNEKLFF
clone size: few
V gene: TRBV10-1
D gene: .
J gene: TRBJ1-4

CDR3 DNA: TGCAGCGTTGCCATGAGGGGGTCGAACACCGGGGAGCTGTTTTTT
CDR3 protein: CSVAMRGSNTGELFF
clone size: few
V gene: TRBV29-1
D gene: .
J gene: TRBJ2-2

CDR3 DNA: TGTGCCAGCAGTGGAACTACAGGGGCTGGAGGGGCCAACGTCCTGACTTTC
CDR3 protein: CASSGTTGAGGANVLTF
clone size: few
V gene: TRBV25-1
D gene: TRBD1
J gene: TRBJ2-6

CDR3 DNA: TGTGCCAGCAGTTCCCCAGGGGCGAGAGGCTACACCTTC
CDR3 protein: CASSSPGARGYTF
clone size: .
V gene: TRBV28
D gene: .
J gene: TRBJ1-2

CDR3 DNA: TGTGCCAGTAGTATAGATCCCTGGGAGGCCGGGGAGCTGTTTTTT
CDR3 protein: CASSIDPWEAGELFF
clone size: few
V gene: TRBV19
D gene: .
J gene: TRBJ2-2

CDR3 DNA: TGTGCCAGCAGCACCCAAGCGGACATTCAGTACTTC
CDR3 protein: CASSTQADIQYF
clone size: .
V gene: TRBV7-9
D gene: .
J gene: TRBJ2-4

CDR3 DNA: TGTGCCACCGCGACAGGGGAAGATACGCAGTATTTT
CDR3 protein: CATATGEDTQYF
clone size: .
V gene: TRBV15
D gene: TRBD1
J gene: TRBJ2-3

CDR3 DNA: TGTGCCAGCAGTTCGGACAGCTACTACGAGCAGTACTTC
CDR3 protein: CASSSDSYYEQYF
clone size: few
V gene: TRBV6-6
D gene: .
J gene: TRBJ2-7

CDR3 DNA: TGTGCCAGCAGTGAAGCCCGGGTTACCGAGTTCTTC
CDR3 protein: CASSEARVTEFF
clone size: .
V gene: TRBV6-1
D gene: .
J gene: TRBJ2-1

CDR3 DNA: TGTGCCAGCAGCCCAGGTGGCGGGGGGCGGCTGAACACTGAAGCTTTCTTT
CDR3 protein: CASSPGGGGRLNTEAFF
clone size: few
V gene: TRBV7-3
D gene: .
J gene: TRBJ1-1

CDR3 DNA: TGTGCCAGCACCCGGACAGGGGGAAGACAGCCCCAGCATTTT
CDR3 protein: CASTRTGGRQPQHF
clone size: few
V gene: TRBV6-1
D gene: TRBD1
J gene: TRBJ1-5

CDR3 DNA: TGTGCCAGCAGTGATTTCGGACTAGCGGGTGAGCAGTACTTC
CDR3 protein: CASSDFGLAGEQYF
clone size: few
V gene: TRBV2
D gene: TRBD2
J gene: TRBJ2-7

CDR3 DNA: TGCGCCAGCAGCTTGGGTAGTCAAGAGACCCAGTACTTC
CDR3 protein: CASSLGSQETQYF
clone size: .
V gene: TRBV5-1
D gene: .
J gene: TRBJ2-5

CDR3 DNA: TGTGCCAGCAGCTCATGGACAGGCCAGGAAAGAAACACCGGGGAGCTGTTTTTT
CDR3 protein: CASSSWTGQERNTGELFF
clone size: few
V gene: TRBV11-3
D gene: TRBD1
J gene: TRBJ2-2

CDR3 DNA: TGTGCCAGCAGGGCAGGCCAAAGGAACACTGAAGCTTTCTTT
CDR3 protein: CASRAGQRNTEAFF
clone size: few
V gene: TRBV6-5
D gene: .
J gene: TRBJ1-1

CDR3 DNA: TGTGCCAGCAGCTTGAGGGGGCCCCAGCATTTT
CDR3 protein: CASSLRGPQHF
clone size: .
V gene: TRBV5-8
D gene: .
J gene: TRBJ1-5

CDR3 DNA: TGCGCCAGCAGCCATCTAGCGGGAGGGGACAATGAGCAGTTCTTC
CDR3 protein: CASSHLAGGDNEQFF
clone size: .
V gene: TRBV4-3
D gene: TRBD2
J gene: TRBJ2-1

CDR3 DNA: TGTGCTAGTGGCCCGGGACTAGCGGGGGACACAGATACGCAGTATTTT
CDR3 protein: CASGPGLAGDTDTQYF
clone size: .
V gene: TRBV12-5
D gene: TRBD2
J gene: TRBJ2-3

CDR3 DNA: TGTGCCAGCTACGACAGAATGAACACTGAAGCTTTCTTT
CDR3 protein: CASYDRMNTEAFF
clone size: .
V gene: TRBV18
D gene: .
J gene: TRBJ1-1